This T cell receptor beta chain was sequenced during a study of T cell repertoires in cytomegalovirus infection. On this clonotype: Its target is unknown.

Trimming cost V 1 base and J 6 bases; bases outside gene matches: 11. Germline-derived CDR1 and CDR2 are LNHNV and YYDKDF (reference sequence). The CDR3 totals 18 residues. TCRdb itself ran the reads through MiXCR, one entry per CDR3 protein. The data show 750,000 to 900,000 distinct CDR3 sequences, about 29% seen once. The source is a human donor in good health (CMV status not recorded). Some clones in this sample may be carry-over from other donors' samples. Sequencing used cultured CD8+ T cells from PBMCs, obtained from culture after CMV antigen stimulation. The chain employs TRBV15 and TRBJ1-6; TRBD1 matches at 8 bases. In DNA, the CDR3 is TGTGCCACCAGCAGAGCTGGCCCGACAGGGGATCTTAATTCACCCCTCCACTTT. It codes for CATSRAGPTGDLNSPLHF.